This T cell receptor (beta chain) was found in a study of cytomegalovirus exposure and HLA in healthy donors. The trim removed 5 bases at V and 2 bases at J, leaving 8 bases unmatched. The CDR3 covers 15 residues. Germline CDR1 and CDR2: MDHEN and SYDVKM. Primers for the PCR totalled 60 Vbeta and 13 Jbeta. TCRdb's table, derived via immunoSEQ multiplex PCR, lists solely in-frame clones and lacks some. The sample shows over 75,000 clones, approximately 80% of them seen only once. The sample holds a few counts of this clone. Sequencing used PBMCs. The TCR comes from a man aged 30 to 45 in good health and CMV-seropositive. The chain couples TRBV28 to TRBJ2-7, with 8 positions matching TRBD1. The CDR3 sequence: CASSQGGTGAYEQYF. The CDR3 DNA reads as TGTGCCAGCAGTCAAGGCGGGACAGGAGCCTACGAGCAGTACTTC.